This T cell receptor (beta chain) is drawn from a study of CD8+CD57+ T cells in acquired aplastic anemia. As regards this clonotype: What it binds is unknown.

Those patients picked for sequencing had displayed CD8+CD57+ cell expansion on flow cytometry. For CDR3 and TCR beta VDJ profiling, genomic DNA was the template used. TCRdb reprocessed the reads via MiXCR and lists one record per CDR3 protein. The sample carries 450,000 to 550,000 distinct CDR3 sequences, around 30% recorded once. Findings and limits, study-wide: Statistical testing detected no significant gap in CD8+ Simpson's diversity between patients and controls.

CDR1 and CDR2 from the germline V gene are MGHDK and SYGVNS. CDR3 length: 18 amino acids. V was pared by 7 bases and J by 0 bases, with 10 bases of the junction left unmatched. The specimen sequenced was sorted CD4+, CD8+, or CD8+CD57+ T cells (not recorded which) from PBMCs. The gene calls are TRBV25-1 and TRBJ2-2, with 11 nucleotides matching TRBD1. The receptor comes from a human donor with aplastic anemia. CDR3 sequence (DNA): TGTGCCAGCACCACGGGACAGGGGGTATTTTCGAACACCGGGGAGCTGTTTTTT. This sequence encodes CASTTGQGVFSNTGELFF. Full variable domain (missing parts from reference TRBV25-1 and TRBJ2-2): EADIYQTPRYLVIGTGKKITLECSQTMGHDKMYWYQQDPGMELHLIHYSYGVNSTEKGDLSSESTVSRIRTEHFPLTLESARPSHTSQYLCASTTGQGVFSNTGELFFGEGSRLTVL.